Described below is a single T cell receptor (beta chain) sequence and its context. The junction and the germline gene differ at one end; a read error may be behind it. This entry belongs to a study of cytomegalovirus exposure and HLA in healthy donors. This PCR relied on a set of 60 Vbeta primers and 13 Jbeta primers. Assay: immunoSEQ multiplex PCR; the TCRdb copy retains only in-frame clones and omits some. Seen in this sample are tens of thousands of clones; the ten most common clones hold less than 3.5%. The material sequenced was PBMCs. This TCR came from a woman aged 40 to 50 in good health and CMV-seropositive.

The DNA for the CDR3 is TGCGCCAGCAGCCAGGGCGGGAATCAGCACCAGCATTTT. Its protein product is CASSQGGNQHQHF. The chain uses TRBV4-3 and TRBJ1-5, with D unclear. This CDR3 is 13 amino acids long. Germline assignment: CDR1 LGHNA and CDR2 YSLEER.